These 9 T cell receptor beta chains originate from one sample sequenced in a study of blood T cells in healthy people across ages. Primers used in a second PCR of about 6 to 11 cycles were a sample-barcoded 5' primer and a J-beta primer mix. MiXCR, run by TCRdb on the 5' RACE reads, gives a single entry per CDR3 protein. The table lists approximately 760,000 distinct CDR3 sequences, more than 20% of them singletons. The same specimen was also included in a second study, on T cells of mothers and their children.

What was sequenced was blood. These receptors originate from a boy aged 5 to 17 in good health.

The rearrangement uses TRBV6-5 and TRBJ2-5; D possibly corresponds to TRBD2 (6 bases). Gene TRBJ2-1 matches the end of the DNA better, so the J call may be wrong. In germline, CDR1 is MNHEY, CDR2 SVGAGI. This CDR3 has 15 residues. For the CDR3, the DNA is TGTGCCAGCAGTTATTCGGGAGAATCGGGCAATGAGCAGTTCTTC. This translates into CASSYSGESGNEQFF.

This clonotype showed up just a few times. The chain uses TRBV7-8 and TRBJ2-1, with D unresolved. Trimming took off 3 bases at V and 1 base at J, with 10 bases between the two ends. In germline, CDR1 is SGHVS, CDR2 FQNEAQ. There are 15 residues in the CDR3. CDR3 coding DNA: TGTGCCAGCAGCTTGTTAAGGATTTCCTACAATGAGCAGTTCTTC. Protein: CASSLLRISYNEQFF.

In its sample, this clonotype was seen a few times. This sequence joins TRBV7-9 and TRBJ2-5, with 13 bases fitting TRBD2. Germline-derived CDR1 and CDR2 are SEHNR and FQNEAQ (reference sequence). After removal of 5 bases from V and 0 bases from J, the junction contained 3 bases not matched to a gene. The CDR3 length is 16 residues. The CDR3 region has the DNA TGTGCCAGCAGCCAGACTAGCGGGGGGAACCAAGAGACCCAGTACTTC. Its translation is CASSQTSGGNQETQYF. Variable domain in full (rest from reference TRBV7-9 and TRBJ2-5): DTGVSQNPRHKITKRGQNVTFRCDPISEHNRLYWYRQTLGQGPEFLTYFQNEAQLEKSRLLSDRFSAERPKGSFSTLEIQRTEQGDSAMYLCASSQTSGGNQETQYFGPGTRLLVL.

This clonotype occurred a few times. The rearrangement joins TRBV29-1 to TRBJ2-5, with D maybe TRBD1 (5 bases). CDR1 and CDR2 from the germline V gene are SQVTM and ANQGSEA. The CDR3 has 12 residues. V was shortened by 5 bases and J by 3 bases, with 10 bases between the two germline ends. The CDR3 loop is CSVSTGEETQYF. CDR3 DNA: TGCAGCGTTTCCACAGGAGAAGAGACCCAGTACTTC.

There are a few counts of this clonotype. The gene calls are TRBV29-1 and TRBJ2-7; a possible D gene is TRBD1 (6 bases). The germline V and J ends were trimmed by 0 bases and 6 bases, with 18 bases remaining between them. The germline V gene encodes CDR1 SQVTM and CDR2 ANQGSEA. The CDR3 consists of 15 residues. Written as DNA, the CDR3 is TGCAGCGTTGAAGATCGGGGCAGGGGAAGCACCGAGCAGTACTTC. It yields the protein CSVEDRGRGSTEQYF.

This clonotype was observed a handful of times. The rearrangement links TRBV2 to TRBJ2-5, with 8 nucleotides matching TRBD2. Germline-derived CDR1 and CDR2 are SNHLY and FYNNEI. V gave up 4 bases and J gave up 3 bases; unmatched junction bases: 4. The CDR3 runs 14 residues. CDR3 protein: CASSGIAGKETQYF. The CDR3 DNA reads TGTGCCAGCAGTGGAATAGCGGGGAAAGAGACCCAGTACTTC.

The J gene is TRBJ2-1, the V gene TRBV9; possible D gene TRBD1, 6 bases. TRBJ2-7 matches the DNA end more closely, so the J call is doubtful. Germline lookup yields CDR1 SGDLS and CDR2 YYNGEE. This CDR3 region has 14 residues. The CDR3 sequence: CASSVADSNYEQYF. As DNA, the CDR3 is TGTGCCAGCAGCGTAGCGGACAGCAACTACGAGCAGTACTTC.

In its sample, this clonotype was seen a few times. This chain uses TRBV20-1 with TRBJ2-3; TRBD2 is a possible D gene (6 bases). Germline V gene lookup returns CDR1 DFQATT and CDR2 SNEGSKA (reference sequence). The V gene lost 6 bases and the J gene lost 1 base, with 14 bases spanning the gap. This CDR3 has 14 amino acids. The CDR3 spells CSALLAAGTDTQYF. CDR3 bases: TGCAGTGCCCTCTTAGCGGCTGGCACAGATACGCAGTATTTT.

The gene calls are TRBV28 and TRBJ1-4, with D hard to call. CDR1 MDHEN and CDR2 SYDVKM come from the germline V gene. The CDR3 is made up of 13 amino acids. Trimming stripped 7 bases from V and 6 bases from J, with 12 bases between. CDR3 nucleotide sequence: TGTGCCAGCATGGAAATTACCGATGAAAAACTGTTTTTT. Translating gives CASMEITDEKLFF.